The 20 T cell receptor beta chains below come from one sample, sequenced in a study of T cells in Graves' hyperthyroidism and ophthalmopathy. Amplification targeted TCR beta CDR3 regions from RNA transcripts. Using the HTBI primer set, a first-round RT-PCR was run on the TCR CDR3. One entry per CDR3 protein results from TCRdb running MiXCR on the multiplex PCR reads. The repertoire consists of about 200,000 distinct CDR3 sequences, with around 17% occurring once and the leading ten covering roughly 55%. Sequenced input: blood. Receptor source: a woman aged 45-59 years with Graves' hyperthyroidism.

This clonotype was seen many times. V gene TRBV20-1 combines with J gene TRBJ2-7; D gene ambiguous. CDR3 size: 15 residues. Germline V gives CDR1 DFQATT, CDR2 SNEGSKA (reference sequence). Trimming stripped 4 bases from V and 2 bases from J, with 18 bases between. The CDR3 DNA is TGCAGTGCTAACGAGGCTGCGCACACGCCCTACGAGCAGTACTTC. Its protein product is CSANEAAHTPYEQYF.

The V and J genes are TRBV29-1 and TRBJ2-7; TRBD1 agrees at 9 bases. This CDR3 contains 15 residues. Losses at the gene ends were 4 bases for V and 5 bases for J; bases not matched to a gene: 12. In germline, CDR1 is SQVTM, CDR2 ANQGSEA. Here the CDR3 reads CSVVPRDREFNEQYF. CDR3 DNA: TGCAGCGTTGTACCCCGGGACAGGGAATTTAACGAGCAGTACTTC.

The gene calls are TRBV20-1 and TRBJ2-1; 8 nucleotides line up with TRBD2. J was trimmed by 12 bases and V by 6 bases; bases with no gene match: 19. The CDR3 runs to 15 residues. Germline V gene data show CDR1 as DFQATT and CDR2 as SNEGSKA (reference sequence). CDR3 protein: CSAPGGEQRVPRQFF. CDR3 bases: TGCAGTGCCCCCGGGGGGGAGCAAAGAGTTCCAAGGCAGTTCTTC.

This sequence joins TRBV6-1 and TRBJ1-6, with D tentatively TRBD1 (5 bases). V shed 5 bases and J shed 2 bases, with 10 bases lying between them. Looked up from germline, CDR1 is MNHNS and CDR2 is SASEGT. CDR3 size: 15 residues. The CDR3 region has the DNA TGTGCCAGCAGTCCCCAGGGAACCTATAATTCACCCCTCCACTTT. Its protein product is CASSPQGTYNSPLHF.

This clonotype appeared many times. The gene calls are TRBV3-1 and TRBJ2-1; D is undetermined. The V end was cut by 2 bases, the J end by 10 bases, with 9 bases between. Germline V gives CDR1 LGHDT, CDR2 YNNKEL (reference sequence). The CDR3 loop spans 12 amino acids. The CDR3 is CASSQPFMEQFF. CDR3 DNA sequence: TGTGCCAGCAGCCAACCCTTTATGGAGCAGTTCTTC.

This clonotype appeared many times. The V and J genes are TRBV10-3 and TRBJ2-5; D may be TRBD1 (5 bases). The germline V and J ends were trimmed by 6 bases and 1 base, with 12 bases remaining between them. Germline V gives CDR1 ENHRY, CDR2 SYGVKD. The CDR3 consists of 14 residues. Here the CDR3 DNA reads TGTGCCATCAGAAGAGAGACAGCCCAAGAGACCCAGTACTTC. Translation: CAIRRETAQETQYF.

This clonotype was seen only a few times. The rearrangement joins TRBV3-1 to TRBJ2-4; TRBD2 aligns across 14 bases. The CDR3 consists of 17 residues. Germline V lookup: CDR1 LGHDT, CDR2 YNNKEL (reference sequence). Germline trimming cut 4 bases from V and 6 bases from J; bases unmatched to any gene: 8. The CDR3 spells CASSPRLAGGPGNIQYF. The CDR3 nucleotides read TGTGCCAGCAGCCCCCGACTAGCGGGAGGGCCTGGAAACATTCAGTACTTC.

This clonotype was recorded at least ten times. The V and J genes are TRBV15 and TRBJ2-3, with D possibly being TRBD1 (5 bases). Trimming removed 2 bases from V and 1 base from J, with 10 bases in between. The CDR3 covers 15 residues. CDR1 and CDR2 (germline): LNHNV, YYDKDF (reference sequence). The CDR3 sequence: CATSRRQWGTDTQYF. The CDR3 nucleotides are TGTGCCACCAGCAGAAGACAGTGGGGCACAGATACGCAGTATTTT.

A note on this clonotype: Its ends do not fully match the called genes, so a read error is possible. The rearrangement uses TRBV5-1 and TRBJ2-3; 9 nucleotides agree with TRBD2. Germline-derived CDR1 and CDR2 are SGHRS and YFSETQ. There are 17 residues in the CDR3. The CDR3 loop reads CAGSLGYASGGTDTQYF. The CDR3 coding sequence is TGCGCCGGCAGCTTGGGGTACGCTAGCGGGGGCACAGATACGCAGTATTTT.

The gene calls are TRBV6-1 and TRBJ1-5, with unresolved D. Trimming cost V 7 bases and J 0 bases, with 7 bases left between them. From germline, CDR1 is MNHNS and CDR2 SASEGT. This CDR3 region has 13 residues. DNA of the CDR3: TGTGCCAGCAAGGTGAATAGCAATCAGCCCCAGCATTTT. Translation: CASKVNSNQPQHF.

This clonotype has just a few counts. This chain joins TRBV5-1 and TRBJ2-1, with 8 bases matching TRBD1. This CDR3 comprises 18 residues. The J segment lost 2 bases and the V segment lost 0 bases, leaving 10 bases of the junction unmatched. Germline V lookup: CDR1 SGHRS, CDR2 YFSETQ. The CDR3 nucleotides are TGCGCCAGCAGCTTGGAGGAGACAGGGGAGGACCCCTACAATGAGCAGTTCTTC. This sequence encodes CASSLEETGEDPYNEQFF.

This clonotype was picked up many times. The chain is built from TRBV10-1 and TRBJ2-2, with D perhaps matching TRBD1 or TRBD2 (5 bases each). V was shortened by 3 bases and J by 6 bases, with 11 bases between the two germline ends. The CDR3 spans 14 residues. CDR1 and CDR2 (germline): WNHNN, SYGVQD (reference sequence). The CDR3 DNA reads TGCGCCAGCAGTGATTCAGGGCGGGCCGGGGAGCTGTTTTTT. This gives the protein CASSDSGRAGELFF.

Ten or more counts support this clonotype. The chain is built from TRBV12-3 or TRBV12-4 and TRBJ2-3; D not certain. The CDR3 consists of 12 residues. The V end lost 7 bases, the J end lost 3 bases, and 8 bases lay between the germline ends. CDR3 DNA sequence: TGTGCCAGCACCCTTTCTACAGATACGCAGTATTTT. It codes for CASTLSTDTQYF.

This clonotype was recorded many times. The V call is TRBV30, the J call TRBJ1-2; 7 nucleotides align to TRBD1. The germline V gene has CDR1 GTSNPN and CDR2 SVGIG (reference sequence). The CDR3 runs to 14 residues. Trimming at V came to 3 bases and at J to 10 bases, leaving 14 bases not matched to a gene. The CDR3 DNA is TGTGCCTGGAGCGGCGTAGACAGGGCAGGGTTCTACACCTTC. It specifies CAWSGVDRAGFYTF.

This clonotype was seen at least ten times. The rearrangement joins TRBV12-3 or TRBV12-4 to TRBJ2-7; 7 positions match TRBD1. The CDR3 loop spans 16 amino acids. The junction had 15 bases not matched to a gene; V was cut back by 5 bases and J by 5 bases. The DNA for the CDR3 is TGTGCCAGCAGTCACCGCTCGAGGGGGCTAACCCACGAGCAGTACTTC. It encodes CASSHRSRGLTHEQYF.

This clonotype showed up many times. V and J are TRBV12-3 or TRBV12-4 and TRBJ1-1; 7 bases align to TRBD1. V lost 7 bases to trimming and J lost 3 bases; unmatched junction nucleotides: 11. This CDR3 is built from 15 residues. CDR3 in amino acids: CASNIGQGGYTEAFF. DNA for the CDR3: TGTGCCAGCAACATCGGGCAGGGGGGATACACTGAAGCTTTCTTT.

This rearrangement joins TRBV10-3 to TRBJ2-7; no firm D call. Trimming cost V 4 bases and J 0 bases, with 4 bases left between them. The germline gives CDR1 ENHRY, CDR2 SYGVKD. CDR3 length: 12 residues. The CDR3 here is CAISGSSYEQYF. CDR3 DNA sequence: TGTGCCATCAGTGGGAGCTCCTACGAGCAGTACTTC.

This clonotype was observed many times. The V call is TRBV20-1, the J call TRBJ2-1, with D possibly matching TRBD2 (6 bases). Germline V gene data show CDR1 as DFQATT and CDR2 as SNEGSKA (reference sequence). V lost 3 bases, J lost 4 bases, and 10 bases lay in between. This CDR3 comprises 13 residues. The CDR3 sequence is CSASGSFYNEQFF. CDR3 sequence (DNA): TGCAGTGCTAGCGGGAGTTTTTACAATGAGCAGTTCTTC.

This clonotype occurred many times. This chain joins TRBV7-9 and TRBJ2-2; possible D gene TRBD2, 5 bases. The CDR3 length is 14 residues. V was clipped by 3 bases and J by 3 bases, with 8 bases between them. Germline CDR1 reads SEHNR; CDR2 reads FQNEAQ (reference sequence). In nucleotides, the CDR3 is TGTGCCAGCAGCTTCGACTACTACACCGGGGAGCTGTTTTTT. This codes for CASSFDYYTGELFF. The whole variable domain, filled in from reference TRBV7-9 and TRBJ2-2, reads DTGVSQNPRHKITKRGQNVTFRCDPISEHNRLYWYRQTLGQGPEFLTYFQNEAQLEKSRLLSDRFSAERPKGSFSTLEIQRTEQGDSAMYLCASSFDYYTGELFFGEGSRLTVL.

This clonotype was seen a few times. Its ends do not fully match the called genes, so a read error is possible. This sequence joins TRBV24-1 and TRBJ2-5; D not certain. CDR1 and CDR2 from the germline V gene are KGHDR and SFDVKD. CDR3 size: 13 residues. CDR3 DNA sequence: TGTGCCACCAGTCCTTGGGCGGAAGAGGCCCAGTACTTC. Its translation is CATSPWAEEAQYF.